One sample yielded the 5 T cell receptor beta chains listed below, sequenced in a study of T-cell memory formation after mild COVID-19 (dated by TCRdb to about 2021). Libraries were constructed by 5' RACE. The data were produced on an Illumina NovaSeq 6000. TCRdb cleaned the public reads at Q25 with fastp, built clones with MiXCR and kept in-frame beta chains. Rows merge per CDR3 protein into single entries with the most common DNA and genes. In this sample the table shows approximately 240,000 distinct CDR3 sequences, roughly 15% of which occur a single time. The ten largest clones represent around 3.4% of the sample. Source material: PBMCs or a T cell subset sorted from them (not recorded which). The source of these receptors is a man aged 18 to 29 who had mild COVID-19 (a few samples of this study predate the infection). The sample titles of this study are shuffled in the database, so cell type and time point are left out; the donor was told from shared clones.

This clonotype was counted between two and nine times. The chain employs TRBV4-3 and TRBJ2-1; 9 bases align to TRBD2. V shed 1 base and J 8 bases; nucleotides not matched to a gene: 6. Germline V gene data show CDR1 as LGHNA and CDR2 as YSLEER. The CDR3 extends over 15 amino acids. CDR3 loop: CASSQGSAGGYEQFF. The CDR3 DNA follows: TGCGCCAGCAGCCAAGGCTCAGCGGGGGGTTATGAGCAGTTCTTC.

The chain uses TRBV27 and TRBJ2-1; D could derive from TRBD1 or TRBD2 (5 bases each). V lost 5 bases and J 5 bases, leaving 25 bases between the germline ends. The CDR3 is made up of 18 amino acids. The V gene's germline CDR1 is MNHEY and CDR2 SMNVEV (reference sequence). This CDR3 reads CASSPHGGRAGNNNEQFF. The CDR3 DNA sequence: TGTGCCAGCAGTCCCCATGGGGGAAGGGCTGGGAATAACAATGAGCAGTTCTTC.

The chain has TRBV29-1 and TRBJ2-3; unclear D gene. Germline-derived CDR1 and CDR2 are SQVTM and ANQGSEA. V dropped 0 bases and J dropped 8 bases, with 12 bases sitting between them. The CDR3 is made up of 13 amino acids. CDR3 protein: CSVEEALSGTQYF. The CDR3 DNA reads as TGCAGCGTTGAAGAGGCCCTTTCTGGTACGCAGTATTTT.

The chain combines TRBV7-9 with TRBJ2-1; 9 positions match TRBD1. The CDR3 is made up of 16 amino acids. V gave up 5 bases and J gave up 6 bases; unmatched junction bases: 11. CDR1 is SEHNR, CDR2 FQNEAQ, per germline (reference sequence). The CDR3 loop is CASSGGPGTGFNEQFF. For the CDR3, the DNA is TGTGCCAGCAGCGGGGGTCCCGGGACAGGGTTCAATGAGCAGTTCTTC.

V gene TRBV5-1 combines with J gene TRBJ1-2; D gene ambiguous. V lost 0 bases and J lost 0, with 3 bases in between. The germline CDR1 and CDR2 sequences are SGHRS and YFSETQ. The CDR3 is made up of 13 amino acids. The CDR3 region has the DNA TGCGCCAGCAGCTTGGAAGCTAACTATGGCTACACCTTC. Amino acids: CASSLEANYGYTF.